This section outlines one T cell receptor beta chain sequence together with its context. Its matching antigen is unknown. The data are from a study of T cell responses to AZD1222 COVID-19 vaccine. In germline, CDR1 is SGHKS, CDR2 YYEKEE (reference sequence). V shed 5 bases and J shed 1 base, with 21 bases lying between them. This CDR3 spans 17 amino acids. Study outcomes and limitations: Scientists sampled the repertoires only once the peak T cell response had passed. At 160-218 and 743-854, vaccine-associated CD4 TCRs were dominant, and they spanned spike. Among AZD1222 vaccinees, only six were seropositive at baseline.

The protocol was immunoSEQ multiplex PCR, while the TCRdb copy is restricted to in-frame clones and leaves out a portion. The data contain about 150,000 clones, about 92% of them singletons. The chain combines TRBV5-5 with TRBJ1-1; D remains unclear. The TCR originated in an adult in good health. The material was peripheral blood, obtained on day 0 of AZD1222 vaccination. This CDR3 is CASRITSLSTQNTEAFF. For the CDR3, the DNA is TGTGCCAGCAGAATTACCAGCCTCAGTACCCAGAACACTGAAGCTTTCTTT.